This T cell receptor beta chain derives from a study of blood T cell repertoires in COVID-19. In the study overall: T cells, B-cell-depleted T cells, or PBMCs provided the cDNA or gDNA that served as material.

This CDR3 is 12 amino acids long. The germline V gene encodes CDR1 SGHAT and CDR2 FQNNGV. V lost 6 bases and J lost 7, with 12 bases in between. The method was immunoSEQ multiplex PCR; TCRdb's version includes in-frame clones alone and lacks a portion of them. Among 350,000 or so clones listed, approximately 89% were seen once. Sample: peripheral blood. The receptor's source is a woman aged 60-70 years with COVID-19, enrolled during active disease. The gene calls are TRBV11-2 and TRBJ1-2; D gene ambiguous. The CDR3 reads CASRDTPGGYTF. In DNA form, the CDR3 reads TGTGCCAGCAGAGACACCCCTGGTGGCTACACCTTC.